Shown below are 11 T cell receptor beta chains from a single sample sequenced in a study of T cell responses to AZD1222 COVID-19 vaccine. Clones were sequenced by immunoSEQ multiplex PCR, and TCRdb holds only the in-frame ones, with some missing. The sample holds roughly 140,000 clones, 75% to 85% seen once. Here the sequenced sample was peripheral blood, taken on day 0 of MenACWY control vaccination. The receptors were sampled from an adult in good health.

The rearrangement links TRBV7-9 to TRBJ1-6, with unresolved D. V lost 5 bases and J lost 1, with 9 bases in between. Per the germline V gene, CDR1 is SEHNR and CDR2 is FQNEAQ (reference sequence). This CDR3 is built from 15 residues. For the CDR3, the DNA is TGTGCCAGCAGCCCCGGGTTGTCCTATAATTCACCCCTCCACTTT. This translates into CASSPGLSYNSPLHF.

The V gene is TRBV5-6, the J gene TRBJ2-5; D uncertain. V was cut by 0 bases and J by 5 bases, with 8 bases left in between. CDR1 and CDR2 (germline): SGHDT, YYEEEE. The CDR3 covers 13 residues. CDR3 coding DNA: TGTGCCAGCAGCTTGGCCTGGTGGGAGACCCAGTACTTC. It encodes CASSLAWWETQYF.

This sequence joins TRBV27 and TRBJ1-5, with 8 bases aligning to TRBD1. The CDR3 consists of 15 residues. Germline V lookup: CDR1 MNHEY, CDR2 SMNVEV (reference sequence). The junction had 8 bases not matched to a gene; V was cut back by 7 bases and J by 3 bases. In DNA, the CDR3 is TGTGCCAGCAAAGAAGGGGGACAGGTCAATCAGCCCCAGCATTTT. It codes for CASKEGGQVNQPQHF.

The rearrangement uses TRBV27 and TRBJ1-2; 8 nucleotides line up with TRBD1. The CDR3 has 15 residues. With V trimmed by 3 bases and J by 2 bases, 5 bases remained unmatched. From germline, CDR1 is MNHEY and CDR2 SMNVEV (reference sequence). The CDR3 DNA is TGTGCCAGCAGTTTCCACAGGGGGAGGAACTATGGCTACACCTTC. This codes for CASSFHRGRNYGYTF.

This chain links TRBV5-4 with TRBJ2-2; TRBD2 aligns across 8 bases. Unmatched junction bases numbered 6, after V lost 2 bases and J lost 3 bases. Looked up from germline, CDR1 is SGHNT and CDR2 is YYREEE (reference sequence). CDR3 length: 16 residues. CDR3 nucleotides: TGTGCCAGCAGCTTTGGTCCGGGGGGGGACACCGGGGAGCTGTTTTTT. It codes for CASSFGPGGDTGELFF.

The V and J genes are TRBV5-5 and TRBJ2-2; TRBD2 matches at 8 bases. The germline CDR1 and CDR2 sequences are SGHKS and YYEKEE (reference sequence). This CDR3 contains 14 residues. With 7 bases clipped from V and 3 bases from J, the junction kept 5 bases outside the gene matches. CDR3 coding DNA: TGTGCCAGCGGAGCGGGGGCGGACACCGGGGAGCTGTTTTTT. Its translation: CASGAGADTGELFF.

The chain employs TRBV5-1 and TRBJ2-3; D may correspond to TRBD1 or TRBD2 (5 bases each). The CDR3 consists of 15 residues. V shed 1 base and J shed 7 bases, with 16 bases lying between them. Per germline, CDR1 SGHRS and CDR2 YFSETQ. CDR3 sequence reads: CASSLSVDGAHTQYF. CDR3 coding DNA: TGCGCCAGCAGCTTGTCAGTCGACGGGGCGCATACGCAGTATTTT.

The chain is built from TRBV9 and TRBJ1-1; D may be TRBD1 (6 bases). The CDR3 runs to 15 residues. Deletions cut 4 bases from V and 5 bases from J, with 18 bases between. Per germline, CDR1 SGDLS and CDR2 YYNGEE. The CDR3 DNA follows: TGTGCCAGCAGCCCTGAATGGGGGGCAGATACTGAAGCTTTCTTT. Amino acids: CASSPEWGADTEAFF.

The chain recombines TRBV5-1 with TRBJ2-5; D is unresolved. V shed 0 bases and J shed 0 bases, with 12 bases lying between them. This CDR3 is built from 16 residues. Germline loops: CDR1 SGHRS, CDR2 YFSETQ. CDR3: CASSLGVGGNQETQYF. CDR3 DNA: TGCGCCAGCAGCTTGGGGGTGGGCGGAAACCAAGAGACCCAGTACTTC.

The chain recombines TRBV18 with TRBJ2-4; D is tentatively TRBD1 or TRBD2 (6 bases each). The CDR3 sequence is 14 residues long. Deletions cut 0 bases from V and 9 bases from J, with 12 bases between. Germline assignment: CDR1 KGHSH and CDR2 LQKENI. The CDR3 sequence: CASSPPEGGGIQYF. CDR3 DNA: TGTGCCAGCTCACCACCGGAAGGAGGGGGCATTCAGTACTTC.

The chain uses TRBV28 and TRBJ1-2; 7 nucleotides align to TRBD1. V gave up 4 bases and J gave up 12 bases; unmatched junction bases: 14. Germline V gives CDR1 MDHEN, CDR2 SYDVKM. The CDR3 consists of 14 residues. CDR3 coding DNA: TGTGCCAGCAGTTCCACAGGGGTTGTCTTGGATCACACCTTC. Its protein is CASSSTGVVLDHTF.